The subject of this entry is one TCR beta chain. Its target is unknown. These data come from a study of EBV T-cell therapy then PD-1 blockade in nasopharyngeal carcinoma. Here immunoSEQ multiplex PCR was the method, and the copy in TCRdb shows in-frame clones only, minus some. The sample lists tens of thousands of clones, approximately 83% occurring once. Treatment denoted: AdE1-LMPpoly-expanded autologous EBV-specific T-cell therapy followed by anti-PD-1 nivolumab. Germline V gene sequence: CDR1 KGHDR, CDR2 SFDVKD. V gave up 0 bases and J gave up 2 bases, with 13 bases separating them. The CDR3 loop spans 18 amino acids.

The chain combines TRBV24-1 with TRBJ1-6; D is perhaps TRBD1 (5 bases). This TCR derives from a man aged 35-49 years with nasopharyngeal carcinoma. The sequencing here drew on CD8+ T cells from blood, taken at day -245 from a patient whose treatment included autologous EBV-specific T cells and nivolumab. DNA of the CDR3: TGTGCCACCAGTGATTTGCTGGGGCAGGGCCCCTATAATTCACCCCTCCACTTT. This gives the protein CATSDLLGQGPYNSPLHF.